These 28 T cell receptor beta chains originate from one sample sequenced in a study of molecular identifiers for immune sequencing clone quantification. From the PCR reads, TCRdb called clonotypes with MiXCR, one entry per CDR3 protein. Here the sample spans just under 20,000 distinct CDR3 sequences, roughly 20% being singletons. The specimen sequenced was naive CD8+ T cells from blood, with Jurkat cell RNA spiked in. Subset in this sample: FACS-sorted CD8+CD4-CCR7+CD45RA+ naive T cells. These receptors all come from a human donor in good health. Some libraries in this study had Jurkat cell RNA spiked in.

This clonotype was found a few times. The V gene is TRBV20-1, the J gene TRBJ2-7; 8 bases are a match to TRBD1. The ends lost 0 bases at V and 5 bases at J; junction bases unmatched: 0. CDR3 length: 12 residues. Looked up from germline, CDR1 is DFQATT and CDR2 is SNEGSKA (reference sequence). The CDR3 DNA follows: TGCAGTGCTAGAGACAGGGGGCACGAGCAGTACTTC. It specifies CSARDRGHEQYF.

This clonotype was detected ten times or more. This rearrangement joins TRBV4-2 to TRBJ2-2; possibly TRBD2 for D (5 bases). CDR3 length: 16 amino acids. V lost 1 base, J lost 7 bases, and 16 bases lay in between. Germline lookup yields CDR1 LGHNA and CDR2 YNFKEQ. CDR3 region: CASSQGGGRRGGELFF. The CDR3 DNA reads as TGTGCCAGCAGCCAAGGCGGAGGCAGGCGAGGCGGGGAGCTGTTTTTT.

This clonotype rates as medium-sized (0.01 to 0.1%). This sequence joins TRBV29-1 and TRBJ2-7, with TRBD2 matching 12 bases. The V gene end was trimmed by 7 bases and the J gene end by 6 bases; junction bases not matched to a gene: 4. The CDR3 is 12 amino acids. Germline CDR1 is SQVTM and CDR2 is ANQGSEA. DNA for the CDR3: TGCAGCGCCAGACTAGCGGGAGTCGAGCAGTACTTC. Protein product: CSARLAGVEQYF.

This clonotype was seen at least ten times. The CDR3 spells CASRGFRELFF. The CDR3 bases are TGTGCCAGCAGGGGATTCCGGGAGCTGTTTTTT. V and J are TRBV27 and TRBJ2-2; D remains ambiguous. The germline V gene encodes CDR1 MNHEY and CDR2 SMNVEV (reference sequence). Trimming removed 6 bases at V and 9 bases at J, with 8 bases between. The CDR3 contains 11 residues.

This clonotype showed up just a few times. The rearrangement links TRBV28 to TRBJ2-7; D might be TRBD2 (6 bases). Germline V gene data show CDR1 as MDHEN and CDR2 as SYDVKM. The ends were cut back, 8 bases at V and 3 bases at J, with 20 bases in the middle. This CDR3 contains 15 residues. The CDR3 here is CASGLPSTRYYEQYF. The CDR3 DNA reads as TGTGCCAGCGGATTACCATCGACTAGATACTACGAGCAGTACTTC. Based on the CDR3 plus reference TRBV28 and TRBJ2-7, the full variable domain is DVKVTQSSRYLVKRTGEKVFLECVQDMDHENMFWYRQDPGLGLRLIYFSYDVKMKEKGDIPEGYSVSREKKERFSLILESASTNQTSMYLCASGLPSTRYYEQYFGPGTRLTVT.

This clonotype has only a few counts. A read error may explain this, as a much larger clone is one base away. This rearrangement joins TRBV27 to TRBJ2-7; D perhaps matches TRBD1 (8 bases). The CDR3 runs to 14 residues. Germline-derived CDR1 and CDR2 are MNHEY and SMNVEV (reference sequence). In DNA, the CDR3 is TGTGCCAGCAGTTTTCAACAGGGGGGGTACGAGCAGCACTTC. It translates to CASSFQQGGYEQHF.

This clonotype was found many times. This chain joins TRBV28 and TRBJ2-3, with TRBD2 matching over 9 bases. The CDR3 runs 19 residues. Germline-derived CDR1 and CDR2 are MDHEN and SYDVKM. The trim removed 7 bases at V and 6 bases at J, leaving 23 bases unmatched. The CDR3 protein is CASTPTWVAGATRGDTQYF. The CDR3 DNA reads TGTGCCAGCACCCCAACGTGGGTAGCGGGAGCCACCAGGGGGGATACGCAGTATTTT.

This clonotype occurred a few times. Here the CDR3 reads CASSLFLDPTGNTEAFF. Here the CDR3 DNA reads TGTGCCAGCAGCTTATTTCTGGATCCAACCGGGAACACTGAAGCTTTCTTT. V is TRBV7-2 and J is TRBJ1-1; D not resolved. The ends were cut back, 2 bases at V and 1 base at J, with 17 bases in the middle. CDR1 is SGHTA and CDR2 is FQGNSA in the germline V gene. CDR3 length equals 17 residues.

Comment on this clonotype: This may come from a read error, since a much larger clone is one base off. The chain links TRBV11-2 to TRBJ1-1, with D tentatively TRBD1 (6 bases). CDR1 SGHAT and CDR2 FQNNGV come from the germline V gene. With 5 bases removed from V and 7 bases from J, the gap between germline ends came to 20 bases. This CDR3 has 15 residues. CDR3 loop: CASSTRQDLHIEAFF. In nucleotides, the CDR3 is TGTGCCAGCAGCACCCGACAGGATCTGCACATTGAAGCTTTCTTT.

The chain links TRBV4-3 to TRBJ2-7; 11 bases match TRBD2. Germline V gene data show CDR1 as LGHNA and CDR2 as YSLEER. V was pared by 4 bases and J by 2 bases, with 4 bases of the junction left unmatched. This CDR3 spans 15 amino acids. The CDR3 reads CASSPGGLAAYEQYF. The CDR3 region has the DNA TGCGCCAGCAGCCCTGGGGGACTAGCGGCCTACGAGCAGTACTTC.

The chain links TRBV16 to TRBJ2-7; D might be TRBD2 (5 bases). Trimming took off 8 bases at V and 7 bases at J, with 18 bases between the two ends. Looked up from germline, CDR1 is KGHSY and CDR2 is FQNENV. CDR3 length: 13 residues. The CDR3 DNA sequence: TGTGCCAGCGGCCTATACGCGACGGGGGAGCAGTACTTC. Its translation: CASGLYATGEQYF.

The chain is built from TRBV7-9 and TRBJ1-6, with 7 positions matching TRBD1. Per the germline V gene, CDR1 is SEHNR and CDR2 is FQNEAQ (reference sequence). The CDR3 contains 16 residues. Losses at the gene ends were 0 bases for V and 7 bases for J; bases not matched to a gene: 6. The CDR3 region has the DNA TGTGCCAGCAGCTTAGCTGGACAGGACTACAATTCACCCCTCCACTTT. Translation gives CASSLAGQDYNSPLHF.

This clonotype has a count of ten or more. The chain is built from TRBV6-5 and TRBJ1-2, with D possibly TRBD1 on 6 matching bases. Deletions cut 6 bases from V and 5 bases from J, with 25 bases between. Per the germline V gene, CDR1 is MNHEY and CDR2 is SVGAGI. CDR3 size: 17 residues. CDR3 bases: TGTGCCAGCAGCCTGTCGCCAGGGGTTCTGTTTGGGTATGGCTACACCTTC. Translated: CASSLSPGVLFGYGYTF.

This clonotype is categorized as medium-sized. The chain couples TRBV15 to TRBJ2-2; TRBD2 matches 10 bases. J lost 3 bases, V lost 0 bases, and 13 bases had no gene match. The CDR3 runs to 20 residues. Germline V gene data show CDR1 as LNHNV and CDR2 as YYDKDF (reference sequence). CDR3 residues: CATSRDQLAGWGWDTGELFF. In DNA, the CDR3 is TGTGCCACCAGCAGAGATCAACTAGCGGGATGGGGTTGGGACACCGGGGAGCTGTTTTTT.

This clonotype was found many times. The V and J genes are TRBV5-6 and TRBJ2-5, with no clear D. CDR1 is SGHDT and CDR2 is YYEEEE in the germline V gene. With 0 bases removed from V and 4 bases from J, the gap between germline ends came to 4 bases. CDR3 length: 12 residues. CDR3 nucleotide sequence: TGTGCCAGCAGCTTGGTCGGAGAGACCCAGTACTTC. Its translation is CASSLVGETQYF.

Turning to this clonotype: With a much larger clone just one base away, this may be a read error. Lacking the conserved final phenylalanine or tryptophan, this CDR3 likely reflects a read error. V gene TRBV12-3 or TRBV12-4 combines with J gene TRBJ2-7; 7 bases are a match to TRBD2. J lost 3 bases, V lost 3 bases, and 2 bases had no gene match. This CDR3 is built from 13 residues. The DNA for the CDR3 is TGTGCCAGCAGTTTCTGGGGGGGCTACGAGCAGTACCTC. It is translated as CASSFWGGYEQYL.

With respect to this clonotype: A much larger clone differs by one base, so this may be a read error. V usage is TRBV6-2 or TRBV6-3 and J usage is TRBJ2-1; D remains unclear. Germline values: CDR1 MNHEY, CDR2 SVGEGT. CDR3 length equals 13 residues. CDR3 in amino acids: CASSSQIYNERFF. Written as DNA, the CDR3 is TGTGCCAGCAGCTCCCAGATTTACAATGAGCGGTTCTTC.

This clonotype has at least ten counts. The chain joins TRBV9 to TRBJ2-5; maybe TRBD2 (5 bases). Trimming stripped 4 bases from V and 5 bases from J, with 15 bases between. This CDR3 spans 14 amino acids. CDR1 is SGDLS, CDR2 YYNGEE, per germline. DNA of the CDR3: TGTGCCAGCAGCTCCCCCGGGCTAGCTGAGACCCAGTACTTC. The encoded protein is CASSSPGLAETQYF.

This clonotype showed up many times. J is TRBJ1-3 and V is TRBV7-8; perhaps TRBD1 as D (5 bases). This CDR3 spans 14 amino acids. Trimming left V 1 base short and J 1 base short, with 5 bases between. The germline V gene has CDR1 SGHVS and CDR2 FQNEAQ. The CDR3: CASSLGGSGNTIYF. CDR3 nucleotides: TGTGCCAGCAGCTTAGGGGGGTCTGGAAACACCATATATTTT.

Written as DNA, the CDR3 is TGTGCCAGTAGTATAGCCGGGGCTGGGATCTTTGGCCAAGAGACCCAGTACTTC. It encodes CASSIAGAGIFGQETQYF. The chain carries TRBV19 and TRBJ2-5; D tentatively reads TRBD1 or TRBD2 (5 bases each). Trimming shortened V by 1 base and J by 1 base, and 19 bases separated the two germline ends. The CDR3 runs to 18 residues. The V gene's germline CDR1 is LNHDA and CDR2 SQIVND (reference sequence).

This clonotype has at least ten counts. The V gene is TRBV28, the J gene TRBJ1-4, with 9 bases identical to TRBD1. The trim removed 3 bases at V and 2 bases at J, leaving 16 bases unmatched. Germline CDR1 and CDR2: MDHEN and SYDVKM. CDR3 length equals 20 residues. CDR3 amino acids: CASSFQGGQGRVRTNEKLFF. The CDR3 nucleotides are TGTGCCAGCAGTTTCCAAGGGGGACAGGGAAGAGTGAGGACTAATGAAAAACTGTTTTTT.

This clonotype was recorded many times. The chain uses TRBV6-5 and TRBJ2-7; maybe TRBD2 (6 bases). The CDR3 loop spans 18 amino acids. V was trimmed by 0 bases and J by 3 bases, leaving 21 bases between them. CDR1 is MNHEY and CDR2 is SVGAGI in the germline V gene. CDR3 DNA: TGTGCCAGCAGTTACTCTCCCTATGTAGCGGAATCTATCTACGAGCAGTACTTC. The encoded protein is CASSYSPYVAESIYEQYF.

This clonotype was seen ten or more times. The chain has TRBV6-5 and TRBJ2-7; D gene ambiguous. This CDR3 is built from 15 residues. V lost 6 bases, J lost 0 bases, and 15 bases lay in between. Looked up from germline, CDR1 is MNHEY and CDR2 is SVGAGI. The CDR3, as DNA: TGTGCCAGCAGGATTGGGTCATACCTCTCCTACGAGCAGTACTTC. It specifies CASRIGSYLSYEQYF.

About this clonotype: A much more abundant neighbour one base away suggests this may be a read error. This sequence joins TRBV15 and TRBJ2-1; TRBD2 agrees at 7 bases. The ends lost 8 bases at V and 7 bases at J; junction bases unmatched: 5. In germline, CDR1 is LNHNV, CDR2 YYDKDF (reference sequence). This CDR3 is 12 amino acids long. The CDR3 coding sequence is TGTGCCACCGGCATGGGAGGGAATGAGCAGTTCTTC. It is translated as CATGMGGNEQFF.

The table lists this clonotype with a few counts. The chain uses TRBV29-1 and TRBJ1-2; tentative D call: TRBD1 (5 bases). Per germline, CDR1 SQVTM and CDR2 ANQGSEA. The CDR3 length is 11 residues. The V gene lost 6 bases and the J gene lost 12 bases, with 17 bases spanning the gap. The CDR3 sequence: CSVHLTGTHTF. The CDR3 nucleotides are TGCAGCGTCCACCTAACCGGGACCCACACCTTC.

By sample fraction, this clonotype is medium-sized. In DNA form, the CDR3 reads TGTGCCAGCAGCTTTTTACTCCCGAACACTGAAGCTTTCTTT. This codes for CASSFLLPNTEAFF. This chain uses TRBV7-2 with TRBJ1-1; D not resolved. The length of the CDR3 is 14 residues. The V end was cut by 3 bases, the J end by 1 base, with 9 bases between. Germline V gives CDR1 SGHTA, CDR2 FQGNSA.

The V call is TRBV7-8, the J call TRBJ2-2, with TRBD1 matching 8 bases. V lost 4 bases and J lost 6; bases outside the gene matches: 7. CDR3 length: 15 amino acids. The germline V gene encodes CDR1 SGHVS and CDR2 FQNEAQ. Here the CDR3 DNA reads TGTGCCAGCAGCTCCAGGACAGGGATCGCCGGGGAGCTGTTTTTT. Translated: CASSSRTGIAGELFF.

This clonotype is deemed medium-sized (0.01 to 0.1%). The CDR3, as DNA: TGTGCCAGCAGCAATTCTTTACGAACGCAGTATTTT. This encodes CASSNSLRTQYF. The chain is built from TRBV14 and TRBJ2-3; D unresolved. Trimming shortened V by 5 bases and J by 9 bases, and 12 bases separated the two germline ends. The CDR3 is made up of 12 amino acids. The germline V gene has CDR1 SGHDN and CDR2 FVKESK.